This TCR beta chain was documented in a study of T cell repertoires in cytomegalovirus infection. The length of the CDR3 is 13 residues. Trimming shortened V by 4 bases and J by 5 bases, and 8 bases separated the two germline ends. Per germline, CDR1 MGHRA and CDR2 YSYEKL. This clonotype was detected only a few times. Its antigen remains unidentified. TCRdb independently ran MiXCR on the reads; one entry per CDR3 protein. This table holds fewer than 650,000 distinct CDR3 sequences, about 39% found once. This rearrangement joins TRBV4-1 to TRBJ1-4; unclear D gene. The sequence was obtained from a human donor in good health (CMV status not recorded). Some clones in this sample may be carry-over from other donors' samples. This specimen was cultured PBMCs, taken from culture after CMV antigen stimulation. In DNA form, the CDR3 reads TGCGCCAGCAGCCGGACCCCCAATGAAAAACTGTTTTTT. Protein product: CASSRTPNEKLFF.